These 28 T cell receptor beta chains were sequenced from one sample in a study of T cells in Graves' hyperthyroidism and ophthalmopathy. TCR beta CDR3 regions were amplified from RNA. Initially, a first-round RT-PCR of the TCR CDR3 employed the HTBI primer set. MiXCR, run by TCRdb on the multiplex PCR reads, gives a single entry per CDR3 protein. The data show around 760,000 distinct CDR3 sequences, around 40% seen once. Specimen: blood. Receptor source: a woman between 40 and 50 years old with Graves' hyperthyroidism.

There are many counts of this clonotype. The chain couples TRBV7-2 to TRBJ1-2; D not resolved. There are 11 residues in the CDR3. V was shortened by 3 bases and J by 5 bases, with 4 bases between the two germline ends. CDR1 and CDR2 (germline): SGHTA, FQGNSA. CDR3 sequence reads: CASSFSYGYTF. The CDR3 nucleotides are TGTGCCAGCAGCTTCTCTTATGGCTACACCTTC.

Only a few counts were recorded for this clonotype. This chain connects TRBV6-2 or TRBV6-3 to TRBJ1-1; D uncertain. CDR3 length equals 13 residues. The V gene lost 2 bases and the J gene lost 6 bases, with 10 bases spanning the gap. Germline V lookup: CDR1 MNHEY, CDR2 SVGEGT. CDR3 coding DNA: TGTGCCAGCAGTTACATCGGGAATTCTGAAGCTTTCTTT. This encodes CASSYIGNSEAFF.

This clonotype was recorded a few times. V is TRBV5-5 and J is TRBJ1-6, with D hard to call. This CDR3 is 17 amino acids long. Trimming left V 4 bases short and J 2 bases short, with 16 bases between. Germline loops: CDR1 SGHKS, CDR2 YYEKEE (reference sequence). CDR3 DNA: TGTGCCAGCAGCCTGGGCGTCTCTGTAGCCTATAATTCACCCCTCCACTTT. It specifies CASSLGVSVAYNSPLHF.

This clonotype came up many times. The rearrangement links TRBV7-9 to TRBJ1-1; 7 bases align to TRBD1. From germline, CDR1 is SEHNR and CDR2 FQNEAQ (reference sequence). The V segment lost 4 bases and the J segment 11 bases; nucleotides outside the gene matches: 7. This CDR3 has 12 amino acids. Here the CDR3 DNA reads TGTGCCAGCAGCTGGACGACAGGGCGGGCTTTCTTT. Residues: CASSWTTGRAFF.

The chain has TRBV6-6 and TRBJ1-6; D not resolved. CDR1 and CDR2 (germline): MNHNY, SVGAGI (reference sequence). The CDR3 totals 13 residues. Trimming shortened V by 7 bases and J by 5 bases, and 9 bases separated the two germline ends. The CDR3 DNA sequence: TGTGCCAGCACGGGTCCGAATAATTCACCCCTCCACTTT. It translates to CASTGPNNSPLHF.

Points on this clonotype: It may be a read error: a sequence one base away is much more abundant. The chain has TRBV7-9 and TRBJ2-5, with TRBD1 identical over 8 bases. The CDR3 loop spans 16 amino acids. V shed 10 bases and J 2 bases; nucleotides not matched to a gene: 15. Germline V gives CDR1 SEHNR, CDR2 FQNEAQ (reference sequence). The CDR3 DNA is TGTGCCAACTCCAGCGGCGGACAGGGTGGGCAAGAGACCCAGTACTTC. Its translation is CANSSGGQGGQETQYF.

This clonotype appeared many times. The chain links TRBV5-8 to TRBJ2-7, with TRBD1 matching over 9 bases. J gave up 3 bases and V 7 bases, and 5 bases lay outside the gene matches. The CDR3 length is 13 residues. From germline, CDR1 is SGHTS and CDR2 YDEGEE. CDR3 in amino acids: CASGQGRNYEQYF. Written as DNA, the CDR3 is TGTGCCAGCGGACAGGGGCGGAACTACGAGCAGTACTTC.

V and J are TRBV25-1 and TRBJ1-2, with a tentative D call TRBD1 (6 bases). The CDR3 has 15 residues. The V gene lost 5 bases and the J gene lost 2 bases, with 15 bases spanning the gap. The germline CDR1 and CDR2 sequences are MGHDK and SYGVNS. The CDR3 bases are TGTGCCAGCAGTTTCCTCGGGACACAGAACTATGGCTACACCTTC. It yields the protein CASSFLGTQNYGYTF.

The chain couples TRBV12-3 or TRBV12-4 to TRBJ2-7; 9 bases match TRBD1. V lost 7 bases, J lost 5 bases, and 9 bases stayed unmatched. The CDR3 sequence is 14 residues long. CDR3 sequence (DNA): TGTGCCAGCATGGGACAGGGTATGCAAGACGAGCAGTACTTC. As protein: CASMGQGMQDEQYF.

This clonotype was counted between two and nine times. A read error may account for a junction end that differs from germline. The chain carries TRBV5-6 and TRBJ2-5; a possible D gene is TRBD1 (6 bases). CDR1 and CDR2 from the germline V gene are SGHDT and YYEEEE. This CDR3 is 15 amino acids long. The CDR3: CASSPPAGALGTQYF. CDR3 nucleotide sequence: TGCGCCAGCAGCCCCCCCGCAGGGGCTCTAGGGACCCAGTACTTC.

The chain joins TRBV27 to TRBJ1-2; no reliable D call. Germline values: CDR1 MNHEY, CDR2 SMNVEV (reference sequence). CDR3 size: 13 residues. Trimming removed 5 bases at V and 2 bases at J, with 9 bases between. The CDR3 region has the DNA TGTGCCAGCAGTGCCCGACAAAACTATGGCTACACCTTC. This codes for CASSARQNYGYTF.

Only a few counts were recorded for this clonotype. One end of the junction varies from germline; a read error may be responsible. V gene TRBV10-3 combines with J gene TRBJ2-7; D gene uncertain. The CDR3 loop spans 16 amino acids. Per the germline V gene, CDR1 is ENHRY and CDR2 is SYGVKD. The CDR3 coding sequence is TGTGCCAGCAGTGTCACTTCCAGGAGCCCTACTTGGGAGCAGTACTTC. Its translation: CASSVTSRSPTWEQYF.

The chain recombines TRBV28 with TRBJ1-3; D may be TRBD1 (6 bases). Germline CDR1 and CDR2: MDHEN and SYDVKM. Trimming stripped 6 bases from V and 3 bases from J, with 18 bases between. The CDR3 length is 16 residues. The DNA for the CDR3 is TGTGCCAGCAGACCCCGAGGGGGGTTCTTTGGAAACACCATATATTTT. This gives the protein CASRPRGGFFGNTIYF. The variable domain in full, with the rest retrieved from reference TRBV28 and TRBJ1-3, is DVKVTQSSRYLVKRTGEKVFLECVQDMDHENMFWYRQDPGLGLRLIYFSYDVKMKEKGDIPEGYSVSREKKERFSLILESASTNQTSMYLCASRPRGGFFGNTIYFGEGSWLTVV.

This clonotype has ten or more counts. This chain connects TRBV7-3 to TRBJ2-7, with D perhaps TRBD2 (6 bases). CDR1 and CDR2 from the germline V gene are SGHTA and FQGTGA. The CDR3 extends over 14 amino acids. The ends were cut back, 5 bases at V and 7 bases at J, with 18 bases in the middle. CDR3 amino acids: CASSPGGLSREQYF. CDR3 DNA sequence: TGTGCCAGCAGCCCCGGGGGACTTTCGAGGGAGCAGTACTTC.

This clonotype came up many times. CDR3 nucleotide sequence: TGTGCCATCAGTGGAAAACAGGGAACCTACGAGCAGTACTTC. Translated: CAISGKQGTYEQYF. V gene TRBV10-3 combines with J gene TRBJ2-7; possible D gene TRBD1, 6 bases. Germline CDR1 and CDR2: ENHRY and SYGVKD. V gave up 4 bases and J gave up 2 bases, with 12 bases separating them. This CDR3 is 14 amino acids long.

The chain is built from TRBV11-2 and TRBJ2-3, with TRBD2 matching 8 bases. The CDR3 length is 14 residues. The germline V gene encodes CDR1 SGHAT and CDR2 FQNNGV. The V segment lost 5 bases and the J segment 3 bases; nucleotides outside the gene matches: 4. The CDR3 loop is CASSRLAGTDTQYF. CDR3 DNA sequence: TGTGCCAGCAGCCGTTTAGCGGGGACAGATACGCAGTATTTT.

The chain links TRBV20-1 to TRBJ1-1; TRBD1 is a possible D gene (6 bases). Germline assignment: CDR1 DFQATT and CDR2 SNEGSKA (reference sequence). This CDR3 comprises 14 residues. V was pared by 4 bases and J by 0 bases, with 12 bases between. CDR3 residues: CSAMGAILNTEAFF. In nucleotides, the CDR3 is TGCAGTGCTATGGGGGCGATTTTGAACACTGAAGCTTTCTTT.

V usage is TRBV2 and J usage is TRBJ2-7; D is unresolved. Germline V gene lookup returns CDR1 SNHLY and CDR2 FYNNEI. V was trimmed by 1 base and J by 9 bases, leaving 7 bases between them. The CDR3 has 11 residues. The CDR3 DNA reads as TGTGCCAGCAGTGAAGGGGTTGTGCAGTACTTC. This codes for CASSEGVVQYF.

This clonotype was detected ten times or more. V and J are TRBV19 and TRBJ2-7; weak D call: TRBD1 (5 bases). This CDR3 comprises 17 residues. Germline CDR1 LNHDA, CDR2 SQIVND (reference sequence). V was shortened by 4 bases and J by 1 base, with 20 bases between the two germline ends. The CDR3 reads CASSTRLTDPPSYEQYF. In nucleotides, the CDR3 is TGTGCCAGTAGTACCAGACTGACAGATCCTCCTTCCTACGAGCAGTACTTC.

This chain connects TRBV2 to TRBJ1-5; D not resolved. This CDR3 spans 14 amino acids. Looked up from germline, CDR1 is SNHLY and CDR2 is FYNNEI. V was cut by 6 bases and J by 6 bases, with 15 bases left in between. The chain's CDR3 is CASSQGPIRQPQHF. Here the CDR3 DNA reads TGTGCCAGCAGCCAAGGGCCAATACGTCAGCCCCAGCATTTT.

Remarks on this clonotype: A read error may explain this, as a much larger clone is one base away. The CDR3 loop reads CANSSTGGVNYGYTF. DNA of the CDR3: TGTGCCAACAGCTCTACAGGGGGCGTAAACTATGGCTACACCTTC. The V gene is TRBV5-5, the J gene TRBJ1-2; TRBD1 matches at 9 bases. CDR3 size: 15 residues. Germline CDR1 is SGHKS and CDR2 is YYEKEE (reference sequence).

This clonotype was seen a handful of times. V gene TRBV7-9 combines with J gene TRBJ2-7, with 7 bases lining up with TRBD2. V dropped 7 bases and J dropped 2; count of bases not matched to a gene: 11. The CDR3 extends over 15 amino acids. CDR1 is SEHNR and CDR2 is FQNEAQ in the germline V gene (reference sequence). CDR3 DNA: TGTGCCAGCATCAATAGCGGGTCAAAACCCTACGAGCAGTACTTC. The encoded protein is CASINSGSKPYEQYF.

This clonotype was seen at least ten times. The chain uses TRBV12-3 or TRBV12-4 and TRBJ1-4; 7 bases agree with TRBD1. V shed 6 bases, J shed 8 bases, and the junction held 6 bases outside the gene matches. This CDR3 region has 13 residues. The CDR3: CASRRDSAEKLFF. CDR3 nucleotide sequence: TGTGCCAGCAGGAGGGACAGTGCGGAAAAACTGTTTTTT.

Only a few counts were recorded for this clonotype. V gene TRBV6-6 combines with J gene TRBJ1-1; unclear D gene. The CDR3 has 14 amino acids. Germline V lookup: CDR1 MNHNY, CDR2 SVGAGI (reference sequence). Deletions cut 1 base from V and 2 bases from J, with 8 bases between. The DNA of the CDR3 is TGTGCCAGCAGTTACTTGCAAAGTAACACTGAAGCTTTCTTT. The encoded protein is CASSYLQSNTEAFF.

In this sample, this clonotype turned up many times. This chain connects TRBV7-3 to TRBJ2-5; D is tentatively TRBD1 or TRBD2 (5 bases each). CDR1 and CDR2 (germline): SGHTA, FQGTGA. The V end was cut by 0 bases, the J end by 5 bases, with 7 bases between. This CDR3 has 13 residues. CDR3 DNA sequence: TGTGCCAGCAGCTTAACCCGGGACGAGACCCAGTACTTC. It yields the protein CASSLTRDETQYF.

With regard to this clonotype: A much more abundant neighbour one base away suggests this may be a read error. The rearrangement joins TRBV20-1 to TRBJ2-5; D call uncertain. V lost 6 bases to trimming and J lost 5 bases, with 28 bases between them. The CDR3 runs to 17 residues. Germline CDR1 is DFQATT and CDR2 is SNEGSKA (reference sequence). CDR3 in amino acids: CSAHLPPGSGRVETQYF. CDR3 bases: TGCAGTGCCCACCTTCCCCCTGGCTCGGGTCGTGTGGAGACCCAGTACTTC.

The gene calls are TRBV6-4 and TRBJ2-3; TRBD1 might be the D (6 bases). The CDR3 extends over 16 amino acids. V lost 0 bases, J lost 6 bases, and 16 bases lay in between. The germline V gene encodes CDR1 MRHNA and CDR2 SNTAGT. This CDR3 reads CASSDSKGAGADTQYF. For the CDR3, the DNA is TGTGCCAGCAGTGACTCGAAAGGGGCAGGGGCGGATACGCAGTATTTT.

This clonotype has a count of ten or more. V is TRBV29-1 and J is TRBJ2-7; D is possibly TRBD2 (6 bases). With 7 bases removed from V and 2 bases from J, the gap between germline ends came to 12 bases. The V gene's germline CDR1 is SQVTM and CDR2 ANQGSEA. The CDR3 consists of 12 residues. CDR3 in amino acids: CSASGVPYEQYF. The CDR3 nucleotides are TGCAGCGCCTCGGGGGTCCCCTACGAGCAGTACTTC.